Below, one T cell receptor (beta chain) is given with its context. Its antigen is unknown. Germline CDR1 MDHEN, CDR2 SYDVKM. This CDR3 contains 11 residues. V lost 4 bases and J 8 bases, leaving 8 bases between the germline ends. Averaging approximately 0.11 L, one heparinised blood draw was given by each donor. Markers CD45RO/CCR7/CD25/CD127/CD95/CD27 served to sort CD4+ naive, central memory, regulatory and stem cell-like memory cells. This entry belongs to a study of beta chain features in type 1 diabetes. Study-wide context: Age and gender were similar between patients and healthy donors, as were cell yields. Notes on the study in general: Reduced insertions and increased deletions marked VDJ junctions in type 1 diabetes patients. All four CD4+ subsets of Type 1 diabetes patients contained TCRB CDR3s that were moderately but significantly shorter.

Expressed TCRB transcripts were sequenced because the isolated RNA had all been reverse transcribed beforehand. Here immunoSEQ multiplex PCR was the method, and the copy in TCRdb shows in-frame clones only, minus some. The table includes fewer than 300,000 clones, over 20% detected once. The TCR was taken from a woman in her 40s with type 1 diabetes. The gene calls are TRBV28 and TRBJ1-2; no reliable D call. Sequencing input: naive CD4+ T cells from blood. In DNA form, the CDR3 reads TGTGCCAGCAGTTCAGTGTCAGGCTACACCTTC. This encodes CASSSVSGYTF.